This entry lists 22 T cell receptor beta chains sequenced from one sample in a study of naive and memory T cell subsets. Two oligonucleotides, mixed equimolar, formed the beta constant-region primer covering TRBC1 and TRBC2. TCRdb itself ran the UMI-ligation and nested PCR reads through MiXCR, one entry per CDR3 protein. This sample has tens of thousands of distinct CDR3 sequences, with more than 10% found just once. Sequencing was done on a sample of effector memory CD4+ T cells from blood. Noted subset: effector memory, CD45RA- CD27-. Receptor source: a human donor in good health.

CDR3 sequence reads: CSVGEGTGWETQYF. In DNA, the CDR3 is TGCAGCGTTGGGGAGGGGACTGGGTGGGAGACCCAGTACTTC. The chain uses TRBV29-1 and TRBJ2-5, with 7 bases fitting TRBD2. The CDR3 contains 14 residues. The germline gives CDR1 SQVTM, CDR2 ANQGSEA. V dropped 4 bases and J dropped 5; count of bases not matched to a gene: 10.

The CDR3: CASSAGVLTDTQYF. The CDR3 bases are TGTGCCAGCAGCGCGGGTGTTCTGACAGATACGCAGTATTTT. The chain employs TRBV7-2 and TRBJ2-3; the D gene is possibly TRBD2 (5 bases). The V end lost 5 bases, the J end lost 3 bases, and 12 bases lay between the germline ends. Germline assignment: CDR1 SGHTA and CDR2 FQGNSA. The CDR3 runs to 14 residues. Filled out from reference TRBV7-2 and TRBJ2-3, the complete variable domain reads GAGVSQSPSNKVTEKGKDVELRCDPISGHTALYWYRQSLGQGLEFLIYFQGNSAPDKSGLPSDRFSAERTGGSVSTLTIQRTQQEDSAVYLCASSAGVLTDTQYFGPGTRLTVL.

This clonotype was picked up many times. The rearrangement links TRBV3-1 to TRBJ1-5; tentative D call: TRBD1 (5 bases). V was clipped by 7 bases and J by 5 bases, with 9 bases between them. CDR1 is LGHDT and CDR2 is YNNKEL in the germline V gene (reference sequence). The CDR3 length is 12 residues. DNA for the CDR3: TGTGCCAGCACGCAGGGCGATCAGCCCCAGCATTTT. Its translation: CASTQGDQPQHF.

This clonotype was seen repeatedly, ten times or more. The rearrangement links TRBV20-1 to TRBJ2-3; no clear D gene. V was cut by 6 bases and J by 5 bases, with 9 bases left in between. The CDR3 length is 11 residues. Germline CDR1 reads DFQATT; CDR2 reads SNEGSKA (reference sequence). The CDR3 reads CSASRIDTQYF. Written as DNA, the CDR3 is TGCAGTGCGAGCCGGATAGATACGCAGTATTTT.

This clonotype has a handful of counts. The chain joins TRBV30 to TRBJ2-3, with 9 positions matching TRBD2. The CDR3 contains 14 residues. Germline V CDR1 and CDR2: GTSNPN, SVGIG (reference sequence). V shed 8 bases and J 0 bases; nucleotides not matched to a gene: 6. This chain's CDR3 is CAGTTSGSTDTQYF. The CDR3 DNA reads as TGTGCCGGGACGACTAGCGGAAGCACAGATACGCAGTATTTT.

This clonotype was seen at least ten times. The gene calls are TRBV20-1 and TRBJ2-1; tentatively, D is TRBD2 (5 bases). The CDR3 is 15 amino acids. The germline gives CDR1 DFQATT, CDR2 SNEGSKA (reference sequence). V lost 3 bases to trimming and J lost 7 bases, with 19 bases between them. The CDR3 loop reads CSASPLRLARNEQFF. In nucleotides, the CDR3 is TGCAGTGCTAGCCCTCTTCGGCTAGCCCGGAATGAGCAGTTCTTC.

This chain connects TRBV10-3 to TRBJ2-1, with D possibly being TRBD2 (5 bases). Germline V CDR1 and CDR2: ENHRY, SYGVKD. The CDR3 is 15 amino acids. Trimming pared 6 bases from V and 0 bases from J, leaving 12 bases between. For the CDR3, the DNA is TGTGCCATCAGCTCAACGGGGAACTCCTACAATGAGCAGTTCTTC. It encodes CAISSTGNSYNEQFF.

This clonotype showed up many times. A junction boundary mismatches the germline segment, possibly from a read error. The J gene is TRBJ1-5, the V gene TRBV7-2; D not certain. This CDR3 contains 15 residues. Germline V CDR1 and CDR2: SGHTA, FQGNSA. The CDR3 here is CASSLGQVSNQPQHF. In DNA, the CDR3 is TGTGCCAGCAGTTTAGGCCAGGTTAGCAATCAGCCCCAGCATTTT.

The rearrangement links TRBV25-1 to TRBJ2-6, with 8 bases fitting TRBD1. Germline CDR1 reads MGHDK; CDR2 reads SYGVNS. CDR3 size: 18 residues. V dropped 1 base and J dropped 2; count of bases not matched to a gene: 7. CDR3 in amino acids: CASSESLGQAAGANVLTF. DNA of the CDR3: TGTGCCAGCAGTGAATCCCTGGGACAGGCTGCTGGGGCCAACGTCCTGACTTTC.

The V and J genes are TRBV28 and TRBJ2-6; no clear D gene. The V end lost 5 bases, the J end lost 0 bases, and 8 bases lay between the germline ends. The CDR3 length is 15 residues. Per the germline V gene, CDR1 is MDHEN and CDR2 is SYDVKM. This chain's CDR3 is CASSTVSSGANVLTF. The CDR3 DNA is TGTGCCAGCAGTACCGTAAGCTCTGGGGCCAACGTCCTGACTTTC.

This clonotype has at least ten counts. The chain uses TRBV24-1 and TRBJ2-3; D is unresolved. Germline V gene lookup returns CDR1 KGHDR and CDR2 SFDVKD. This CDR3 is 16 amino acids long. V lost 3 bases and J 2 bases, leaving 14 bases between the germline ends. CDR3 residues: CATSDTTPGATDTQYF. The CDR3 region has the DNA TGTGCCACCAGTGATACTACGCCCGGAGCCACAGATACGCAGTATTTT.

The table lists this clonotype with a few counts. Here the CDR3 reads CASSSTGGRNEKLFF. For the CDR3, the DNA is TGTGCCAGCAGCTCGACAGGGGGCAGGAATGAAAAACTGTTTTTT. The chain employs TRBV7-9 and TRBJ1-4, with 10 bases fitting TRBD1. V lost 4 bases and J lost 5; bases outside the gene matches: 4. The CDR3 is 15 residues long. Germline assignment: CDR1 SEHNR and CDR2 FQNEAQ (reference sequence).

The gene calls are TRBV27 and TRBJ2-1; tentatively, D is TRBD1 or TRBD2 (5 bases each). The CDR3 is made up of 14 amino acids. Between the trimmed V and J ends, which lost 5 bases and 4 bases, there was a span of 12 bases. Per germline, CDR1 MNHEY and CDR2 SMNVEV (reference sequence). Here the CDR3 reads CASSPGTVYNEQFF. In DNA form, the CDR3 reads TGTGCCAGCAGTCCCGGGACGGTATACAATGAGCAGTTCTTC.

This clonotype showed up just a few times. The rearrangement joins TRBV19 to TRBJ2-7; D ambiguous. The germline CDR1 and CDR2 sequences are LNHDA and SQIVND (reference sequence). CDR3 length: 12 amino acids. V was shortened by 5 bases and J by 2 bases, with 7 bases between the two germline ends. The CDR3 DNA is TGTGCCAGTAGTGCAGGTCCCTACGAGCAGTACTTC. Encoded protein: CASSAGPYEQYF.

This clonotype was observed a handful of times. This rearrangement joins TRBV20-1 to TRBJ1-1; D might be TRBD1 (6 bases). CDR1 is DFQATT, CDR2 SNEGSKA, per germline (reference sequence). This CDR3 is built from 16 residues. The DNA for the CDR3 is TGCAGCACCAAGGCCCTACAGGGTCCCACGAACACTGAAGCTTTCTTT. Amino acid sequence: CSTKALQGPTNTEAFF.

The rearrangement uses TRBV12-3 or TRBV12-4 and TRBJ1-2; possible D gene TRBD1, 6 bases. The ends were cut back, 5 bases at V and 8 bases at J, with 12 bases in the middle. The CDR3 consists of 12 residues. DNA of the CDR3: TGTGCCAGCAGTCCACAGGGTCGCGGCTACACCTTC. Translation: CASSPQGRGYTF.

This clonotype was counted many times. V is TRBV5-8 and J is TRBJ2-5, with 13 positions matching TRBD2. V gave up 3 bases and J gave up 5 bases; unmatched junction bases: 4. Germline values: CDR1 SGHTS, CDR2 YDEGEE. The CDR3 length is 15 residues. CDR3 DNA: TGTGCCAGCAGCTCGGGACTAGCGGGATTGGAGACCCAGTACTTC. Translation gives CASSSGLAGLETQYF.

This clonotype was counted a few times. The CDR3 here is CASRTDADRPAEQYF. In DNA, the CDR3 is TGTGCCAGCAGGACCGATGCAGATAGGCCAGCCGAGCAGTACTTC. V gene TRBV6-1 combines with J gene TRBJ2-7, with D unclear. The germline gives CDR1 MNHNS, CDR2 SASEGT. The CDR3 is made up of 15 amino acids. Deletions cut 6 bases from V and 6 bases from J, with 21 bases between.

The chain couples TRBV14 to TRBJ1-1; no firm D call. Germline V CDR1 and CDR2: SGHDN, FVKESK. CDR3 size: 13 residues. V was pared by 0 bases and J by 0 bases, with 2 bases between. DNA for the CDR3: TGTGCCAGCAGCCAAGATGTGAACACTGAAGCTTTCTTT. Translation gives CASSQDVNTEAFF. The full variable domain, with the rest looked up from reference TRBV14 and TRBJ1-1, is EAGVTQFPSHSVIEKGQTVTLRCDPISGHDNLYWYRRVMGKEIKFLLHFVKESKQDESGMPNNRFLAERTGGTYSTLKVQPAELEDSGVYFCASSQDVNTEAFFGQGTRLTVV.

The chain is built from TRBV29-1 and TRBJ2-7, with D tentatively TRBD1 (6 bases). CDR3 size: 13 residues. CDR1 is SQVTM and CDR2 is ANQGSEA in the germline V gene. The ends were cut back, 4 bases at V and 3 bases at J, with 13 bases in the middle. The CDR3 sequence: CSVVRQANYEQYF. Here the CDR3 DNA reads TGCAGCGTTGTTCGACAGGCTAACTACGAGCAGTACTTC.

The CDR3 DNA reads as TGCAGCGTTGAAGGTCTAGCGAAGGATACGCAGTATTTT. Protein sequence: CSVEGLAKDTQYF. The chain joins TRBV29-1 to TRBJ2-3; D is possibly TRBD2 (6 bases). CDR1 and CDR2 (germline): SQVTM, ANQGSEA. V was shortened by 1 base and J by 6 bases, with 11 bases between the two germline ends. The CDR3 covers 13 residues.

This chain connects TRBV7-9 to TRBJ1-5; maybe TRBD1 (5 bases). Germline values: CDR1 SEHNR, CDR2 FQNEAQ (reference sequence). V was clipped by 5 bases and J by 11 bases, with 13 bases between them. The CDR3 consists of 12 residues. CDR3 nucleotides: TGTGCCAGCAGCGAGGGGTTAGGGACCCAGCATTTT. Its translation is CASSEGLGTQHF.